This T cell receptor beta chain was identified in a study of OX40 agonist ivuxolimab in advanced cancers. Background on the study: Intravenous ivuxolimab was administered to patients every 2 weeks at 0.01 to 10 mg/kg.

The germline CDR1 and CDR2 sequences are SEHNR and FQNEAQ (reference sequence). The V end lost 2 bases, the J end lost 7 bases, and 11 bases lay between the germline ends. This CDR3 has 13 amino acids. The assay was immunoSEQ multiplex PCR, and TCRdb's table has in-frame clones only and misses some. In the table there are some 64,000 clones, approximately 88% of which are singletons. The sequence came from an adult with an advanced solid tumor such as melanoma, head and neck, liver or kidney cancer. Here the sequenced sample was CD4+ or CD8+ T cells sorted from blood, taken in a trial of the OX40 agonist ivuxolimab. This chain connects TRBV7-9 to TRBJ1-1; D might be TRBD1 (6 bases). This CDR3 is CASSLWGADEAFF. The CDR3 bases are TGTGCCAGCAGCTTATGGGGGGCAGATGAAGCTTTCTTT.